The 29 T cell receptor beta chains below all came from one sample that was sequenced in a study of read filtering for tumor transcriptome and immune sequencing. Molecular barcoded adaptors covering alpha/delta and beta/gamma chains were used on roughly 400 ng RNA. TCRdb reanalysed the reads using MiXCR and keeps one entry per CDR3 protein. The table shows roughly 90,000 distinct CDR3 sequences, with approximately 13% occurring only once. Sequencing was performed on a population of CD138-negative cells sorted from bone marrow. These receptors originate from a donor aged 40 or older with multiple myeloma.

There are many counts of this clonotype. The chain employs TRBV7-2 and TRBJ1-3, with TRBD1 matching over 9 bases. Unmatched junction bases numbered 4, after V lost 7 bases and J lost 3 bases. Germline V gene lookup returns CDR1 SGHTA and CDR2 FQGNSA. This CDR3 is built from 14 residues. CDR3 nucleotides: TGTGCCAGCAACGACAGGGGGGTTGGAAACACCATATATTTT. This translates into CASNDRGVGNTIYF. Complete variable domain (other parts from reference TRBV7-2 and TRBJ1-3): GAGVSQSPSNKVTEKGKDVELRCDPISGHTALYWYRQSLGQGLEFLIYFQGNSAPDKSGLPSDRFSAERTGGSVSTLTIQRTQQEDSAVYLCASNDRGVGNTIYFGEGSWLTVV.

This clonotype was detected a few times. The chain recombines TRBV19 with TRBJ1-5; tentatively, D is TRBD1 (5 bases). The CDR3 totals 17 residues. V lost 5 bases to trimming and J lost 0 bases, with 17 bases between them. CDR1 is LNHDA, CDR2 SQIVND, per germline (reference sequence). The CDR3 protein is CASSLSRDGYSNQPQHF. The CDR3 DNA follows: TGTGCCAGTAGTCTTAGCCGGGACGGTTATAGCAATCAGCCCCAGCATTTT.

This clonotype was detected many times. CDR3 amino acids: CSGGGLNTGELFF. The CDR3 region has the DNA TGCAGCGGGGGGGGACTGAACACCGGGGAGCTGTTTTTT. The V and J genes are TRBV29-1 and TRBJ2-2; 7 bases are shared with TRBD2. The V segment lost 7 bases and the J segment 1 base; nucleotides outside the gene matches: 3. The CDR3 length is 13 residues. Germline CDR1 and CDR2: SQVTM and ANQGSEA.

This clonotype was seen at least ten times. As DNA, the CDR3 is TGTGCCAGCAGCCCCTACGTGGCCAGGACAGATACGCAGTATTTT. Translating it yields CASSPYVARTDTQYF. The chain has TRBV3-1 and TRBJ2-3; D is uncertain. The ends were cut back, 4 bases at V and 3 bases at J, with 14 bases in the middle. The CDR3 spans 15 residues. Germline V gene sequence: CDR1 LGHDT, CDR2 YNNKEL (reference sequence).

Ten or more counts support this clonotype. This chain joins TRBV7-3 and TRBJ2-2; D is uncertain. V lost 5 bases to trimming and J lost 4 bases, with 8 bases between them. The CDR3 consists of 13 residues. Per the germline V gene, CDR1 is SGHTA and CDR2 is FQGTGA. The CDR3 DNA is TGTGCCAGCAGCCTAGGGTCCACCGGGGAGCTGTTTTTT. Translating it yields CASSLGSTGELFF.

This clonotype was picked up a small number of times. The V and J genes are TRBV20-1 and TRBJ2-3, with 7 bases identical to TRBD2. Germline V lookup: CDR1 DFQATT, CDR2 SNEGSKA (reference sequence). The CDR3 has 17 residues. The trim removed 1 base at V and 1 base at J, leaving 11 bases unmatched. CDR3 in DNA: TGCAGTGCTAGAGGCCGGACTAGAGGGTCGGGCACAGATACGCAGTATTTT. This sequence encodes CSARGRTRGSGTDTQYF.

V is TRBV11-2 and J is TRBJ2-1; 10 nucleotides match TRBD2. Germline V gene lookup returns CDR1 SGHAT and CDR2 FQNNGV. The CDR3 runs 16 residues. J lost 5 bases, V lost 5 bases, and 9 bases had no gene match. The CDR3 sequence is CASSPRLAGVHNEQFF. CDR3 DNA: TGTGCCAGCAGCCCTAGGCTAGCGGGAGTCCACAATGAGCAGTTCTTC.

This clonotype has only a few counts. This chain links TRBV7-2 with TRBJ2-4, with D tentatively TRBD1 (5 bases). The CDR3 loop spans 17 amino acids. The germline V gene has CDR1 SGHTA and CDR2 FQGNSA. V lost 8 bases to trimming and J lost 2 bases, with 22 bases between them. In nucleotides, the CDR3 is TGTGCCAGCCGCAGGGTCGAGGTTTCTGACCCCAAAAACATTCAGTACTTC. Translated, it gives CASRRVEVSDPKNIQYF.

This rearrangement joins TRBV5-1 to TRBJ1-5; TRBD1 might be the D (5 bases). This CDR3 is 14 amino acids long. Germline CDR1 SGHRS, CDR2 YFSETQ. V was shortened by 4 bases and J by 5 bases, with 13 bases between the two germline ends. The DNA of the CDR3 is TGCGCCAGCAGCGATCAGGGAGGGGATCAGCCCCAGCATTTT. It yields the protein CASSDQGGDQPQHF.

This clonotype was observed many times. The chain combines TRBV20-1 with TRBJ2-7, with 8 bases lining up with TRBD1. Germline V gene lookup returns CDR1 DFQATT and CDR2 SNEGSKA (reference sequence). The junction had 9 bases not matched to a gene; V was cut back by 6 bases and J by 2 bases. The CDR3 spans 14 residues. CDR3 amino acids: CSARTGRNPYEQYF. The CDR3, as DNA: TGCAGTGCGCGGACAGGGCGTAACCCCTACGAGCAGTACTTC.

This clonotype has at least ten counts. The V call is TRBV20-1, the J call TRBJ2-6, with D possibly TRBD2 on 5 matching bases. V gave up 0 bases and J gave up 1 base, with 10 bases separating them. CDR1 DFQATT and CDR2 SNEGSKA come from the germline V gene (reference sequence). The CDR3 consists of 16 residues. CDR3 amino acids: CSARDRRISGANVLTF. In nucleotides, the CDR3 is TGCAGTGCTAGAGATCGGAGGATTTCTGGGGCCAACGTCCTGACTTTC.

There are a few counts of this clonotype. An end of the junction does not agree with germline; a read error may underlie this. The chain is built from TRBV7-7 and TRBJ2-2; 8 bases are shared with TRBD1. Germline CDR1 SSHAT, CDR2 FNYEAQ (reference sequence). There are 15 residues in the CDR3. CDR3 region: CASSPRTGRTGELLF. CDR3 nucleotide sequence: TGTGCTAGCAGCCCCCGGACAGGGAGAACCGGGGAGCTGCTTTTT.

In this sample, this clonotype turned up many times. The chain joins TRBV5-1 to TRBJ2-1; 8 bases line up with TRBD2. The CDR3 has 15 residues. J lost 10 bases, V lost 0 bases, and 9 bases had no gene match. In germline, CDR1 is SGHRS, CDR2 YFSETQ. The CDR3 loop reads CASSLEAGAGLEQFF. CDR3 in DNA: TGCGCCAGCAGCTTGGAAGCGGGGGCCGGGCTCGAGCAGTTCTTC.

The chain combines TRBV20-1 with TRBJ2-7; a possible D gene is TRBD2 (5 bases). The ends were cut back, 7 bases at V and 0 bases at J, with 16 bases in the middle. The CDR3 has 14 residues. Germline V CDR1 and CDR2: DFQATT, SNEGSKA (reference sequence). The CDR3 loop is CSVSHSGSSYEQYF. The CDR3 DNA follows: TGCAGTGTCAGCCATTCGGGGAGCTCCTACGAGCAGTACTTC.

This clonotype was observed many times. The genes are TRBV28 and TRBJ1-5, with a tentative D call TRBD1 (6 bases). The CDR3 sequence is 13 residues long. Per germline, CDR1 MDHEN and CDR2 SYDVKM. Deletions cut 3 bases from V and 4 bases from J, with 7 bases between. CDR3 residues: CASSLGANQPQHF. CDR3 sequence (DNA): TGTGCCAGCAGTTTGGGGGCTAATCAGCCCCAGCATTTT.

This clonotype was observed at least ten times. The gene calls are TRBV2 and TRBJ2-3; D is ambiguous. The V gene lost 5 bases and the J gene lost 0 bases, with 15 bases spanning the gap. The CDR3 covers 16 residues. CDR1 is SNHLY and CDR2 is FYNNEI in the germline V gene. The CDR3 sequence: CASSLPGDTSTDTQYF. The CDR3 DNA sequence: TGTGCCAGCAGTCTGCCAGGAGATACTAGCACAGATACGCAGTATTTT.

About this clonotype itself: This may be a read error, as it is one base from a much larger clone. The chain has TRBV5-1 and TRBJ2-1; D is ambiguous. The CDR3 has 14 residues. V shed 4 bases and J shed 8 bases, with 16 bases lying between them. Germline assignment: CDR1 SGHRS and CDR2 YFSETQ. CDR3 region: CASSPGSDYHEQFF. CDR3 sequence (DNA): TGCGCCAGCAGCCCTGGATCGGATTACCATGAGCAGTTCTTC. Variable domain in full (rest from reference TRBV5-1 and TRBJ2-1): KAGVTQTPRYLIKTRGQQVTLSCSPISGHRSVSWYQQTPGQGLQFLFEYFSETQRNKGNFPGRFSGRQFSNSRSEMNVSTLELGDSALYLCASSPGSDYHEQFFGPGTRLTVL.

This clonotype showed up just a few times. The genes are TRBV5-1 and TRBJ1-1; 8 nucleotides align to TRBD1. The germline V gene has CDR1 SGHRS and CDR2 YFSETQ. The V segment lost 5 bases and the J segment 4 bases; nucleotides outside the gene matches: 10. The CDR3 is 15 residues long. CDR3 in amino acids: CASSTIDTGGTEAFF. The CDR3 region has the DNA TGCGCCAGCAGTACCATCGATACAGGGGGCACTGAAGCTTTCTTT.

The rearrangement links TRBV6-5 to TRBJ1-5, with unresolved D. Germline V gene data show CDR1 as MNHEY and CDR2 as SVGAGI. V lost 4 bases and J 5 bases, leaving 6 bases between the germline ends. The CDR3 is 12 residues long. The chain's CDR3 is CASSSIDQPQHF. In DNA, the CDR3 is TGTGCCAGCAGTTCTATAGATCAGCCCCAGCATTTT.

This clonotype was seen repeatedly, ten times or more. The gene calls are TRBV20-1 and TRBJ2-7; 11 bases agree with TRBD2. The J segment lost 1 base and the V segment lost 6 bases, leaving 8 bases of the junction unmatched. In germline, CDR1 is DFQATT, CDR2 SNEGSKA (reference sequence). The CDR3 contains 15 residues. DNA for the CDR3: TGCAGTGCCCCGAGCGGGACTAGCGGTTCCTACGAGCAGTACTTC. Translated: CSAPSGTSGSYEQYF.

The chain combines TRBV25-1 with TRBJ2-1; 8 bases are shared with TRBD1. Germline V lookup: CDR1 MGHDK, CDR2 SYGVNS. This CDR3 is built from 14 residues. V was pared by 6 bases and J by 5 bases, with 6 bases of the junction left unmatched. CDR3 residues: CASSKGQVHNEQFF. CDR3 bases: TGTGCCAGCAGCAAGGGACAGGTCCACAATGAGCAGTTCTTC. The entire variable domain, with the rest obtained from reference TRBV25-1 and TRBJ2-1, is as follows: EADIYQTPRYLVIGTGKKITLECSQTMGHDKMYWYQQDPGMELHLIHYSYGVNSTEKGDLSSESTVSRIRTEHFPLTLESARPSHTSQYLCASSKGQVHNEQFFGPGTRLTVL.

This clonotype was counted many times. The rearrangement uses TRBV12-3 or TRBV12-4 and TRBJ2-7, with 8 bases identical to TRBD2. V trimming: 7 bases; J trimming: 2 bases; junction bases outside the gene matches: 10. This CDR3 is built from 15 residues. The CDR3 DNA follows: TGTGCCAGCACCCCGGACCCGGGACTAGCCTACGAGCAGTACTTC. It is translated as CASTPDPGLAYEQYF.

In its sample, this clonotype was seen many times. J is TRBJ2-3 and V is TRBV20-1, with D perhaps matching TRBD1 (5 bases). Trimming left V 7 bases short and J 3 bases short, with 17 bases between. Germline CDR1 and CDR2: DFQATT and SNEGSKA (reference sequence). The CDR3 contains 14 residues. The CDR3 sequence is CSVADPRTTDTQYF. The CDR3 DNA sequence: TGCAGTGTCGCGGACCCAAGGACAACAGATACGCAGTATTTT.

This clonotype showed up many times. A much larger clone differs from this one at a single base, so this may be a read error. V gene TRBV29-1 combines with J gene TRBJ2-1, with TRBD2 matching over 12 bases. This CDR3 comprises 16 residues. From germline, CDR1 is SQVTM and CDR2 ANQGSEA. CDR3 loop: CSAGLAGVATPNGQFF. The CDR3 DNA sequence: TGCAGCGCGGGACTAGCGGGTGTTGCAACCCCCAATGGGCAGTTCTTC.

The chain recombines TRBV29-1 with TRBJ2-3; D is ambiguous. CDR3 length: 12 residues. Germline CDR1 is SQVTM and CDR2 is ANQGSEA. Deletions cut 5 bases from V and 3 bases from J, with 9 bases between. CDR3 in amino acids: CSVREWTDTQYF. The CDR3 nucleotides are TGCAGCGTTCGAGAGTGGACAGATACGCAGTATTTT.

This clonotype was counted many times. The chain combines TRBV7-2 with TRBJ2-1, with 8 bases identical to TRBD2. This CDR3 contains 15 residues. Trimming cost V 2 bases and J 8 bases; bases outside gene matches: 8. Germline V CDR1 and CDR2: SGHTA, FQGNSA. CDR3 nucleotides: TGTGCCAGCAGCTTATCTGCTAGCGGGCGCTATGAGCAGTTCTTC. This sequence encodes CASSLSASGRYEQFF.

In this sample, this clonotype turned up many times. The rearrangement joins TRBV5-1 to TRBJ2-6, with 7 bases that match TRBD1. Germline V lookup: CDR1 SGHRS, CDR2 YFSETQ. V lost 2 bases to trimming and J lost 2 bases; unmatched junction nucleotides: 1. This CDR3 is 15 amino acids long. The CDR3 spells CASSFDRAGANVLTF. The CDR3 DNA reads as TGCGCCAGCAGCTTTGACAGGGCTGGGGCCAACGTCCTGACTTTC.

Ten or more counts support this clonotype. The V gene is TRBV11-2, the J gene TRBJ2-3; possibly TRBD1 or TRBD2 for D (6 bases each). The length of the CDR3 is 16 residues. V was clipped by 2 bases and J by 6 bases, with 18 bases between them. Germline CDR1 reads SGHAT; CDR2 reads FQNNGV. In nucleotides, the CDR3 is TGTGCCAGCAGCTTAAGAGGGGGGACACTTCTGGATACGCAGTATTTT. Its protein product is CASSLRGGTLLDTQYF.

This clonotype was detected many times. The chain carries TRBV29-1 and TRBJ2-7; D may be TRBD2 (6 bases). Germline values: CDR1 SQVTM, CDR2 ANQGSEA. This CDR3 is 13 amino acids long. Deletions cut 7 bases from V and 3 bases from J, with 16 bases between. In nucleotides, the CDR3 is TGCAGCGCTTTTGGCCGGGAGTACTACGAGCAGTACTTC. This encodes CSAFGREYYEQYF.